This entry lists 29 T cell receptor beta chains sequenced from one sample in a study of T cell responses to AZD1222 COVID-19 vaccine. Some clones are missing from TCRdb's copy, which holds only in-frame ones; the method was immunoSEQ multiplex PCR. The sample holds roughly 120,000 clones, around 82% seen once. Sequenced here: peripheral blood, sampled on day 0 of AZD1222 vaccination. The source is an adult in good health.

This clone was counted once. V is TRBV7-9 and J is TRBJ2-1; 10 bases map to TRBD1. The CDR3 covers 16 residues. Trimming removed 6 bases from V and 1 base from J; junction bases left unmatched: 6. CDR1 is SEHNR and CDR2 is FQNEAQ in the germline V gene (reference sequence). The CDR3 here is CASSQRTGGSYNEQFF. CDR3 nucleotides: TGTGCCAGCAGTCAAAGGACAGGGGGATCCTACAATGAGCAGTTCTTC.

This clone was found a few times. CDR3 nucleotides: TGTGCCAGCAGCCAAGGCCCAGGGGTGGGCTACACCTTC. It translates to CASSQGPGVGYTF. V usage is TRBV5-6 and J usage is TRBJ1-2; TRBD1 is a possible D gene (6 bases). The CDR3 is 13 amino acids. Germline assignment: CDR1 SGHDT and CDR2 YYEEEE. With 4 bases removed from V and 8 bases from J, the gap between germline ends came to 15 bases. The variable domain in full, completed from reference TRBV5-6 and TRBJ1-2, reads DAGVTQSPTHLIKTRGQQVTLRCSPKSGHDTVSWYQQALGQGPQFIFQYYEEEERQRGNFPDRFSGHQFPNYSSELNVNALLLGDSALYLCASSQGPGVGYTFGSGTRLTVV.

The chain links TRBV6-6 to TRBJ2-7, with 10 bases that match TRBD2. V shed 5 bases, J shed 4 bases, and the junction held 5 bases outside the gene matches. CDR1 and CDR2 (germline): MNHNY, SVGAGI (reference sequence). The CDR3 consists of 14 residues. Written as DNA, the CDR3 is TGTGCCAGCAGTAAAACTAGCGGGGCTTACGAGCAGTACTTC. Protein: CASSKTSGAYEQYF.

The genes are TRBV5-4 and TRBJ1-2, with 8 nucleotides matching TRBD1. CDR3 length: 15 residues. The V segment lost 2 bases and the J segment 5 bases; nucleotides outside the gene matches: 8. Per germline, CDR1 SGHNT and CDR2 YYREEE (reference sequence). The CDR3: CASSFGGQENYGYTF. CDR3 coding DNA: TGTGCCAGCAGCTTCGGGGGACAGGAGAATTATGGCTACACCTTC.

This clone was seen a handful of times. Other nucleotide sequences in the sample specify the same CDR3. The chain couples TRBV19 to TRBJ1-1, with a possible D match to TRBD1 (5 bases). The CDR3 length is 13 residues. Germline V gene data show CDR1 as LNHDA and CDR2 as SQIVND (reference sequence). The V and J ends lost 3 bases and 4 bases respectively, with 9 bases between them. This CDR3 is CASSIGGGTEAFF. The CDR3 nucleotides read TGTGCCAGTAGTATCGGTGGGGGCACTGAAGCTTTCTTT.

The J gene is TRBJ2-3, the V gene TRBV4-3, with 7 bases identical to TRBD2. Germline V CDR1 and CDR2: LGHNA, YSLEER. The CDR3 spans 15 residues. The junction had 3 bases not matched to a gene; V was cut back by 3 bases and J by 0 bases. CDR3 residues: CASSQYSGSTDTQYF. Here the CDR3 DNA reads TGCGCCAGCAGCCAGTATAGCGGGAGCACAGATACGCAGTATTTT.

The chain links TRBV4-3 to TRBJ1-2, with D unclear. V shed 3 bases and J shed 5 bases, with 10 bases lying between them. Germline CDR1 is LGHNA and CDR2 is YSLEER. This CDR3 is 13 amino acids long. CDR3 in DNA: TGCGCCAGCAGCCATATCGGGGAGTATGGCTACACCTTC. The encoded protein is CASSHIGEYGYTF.

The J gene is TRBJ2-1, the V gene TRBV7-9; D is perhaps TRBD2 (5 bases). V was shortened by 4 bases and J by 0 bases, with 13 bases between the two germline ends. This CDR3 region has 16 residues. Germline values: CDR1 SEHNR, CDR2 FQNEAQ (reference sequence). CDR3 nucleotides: TGTGCCAGCAGCTCGGGATCGGTGAGCTCCTACAATGAGCAGTTCTTC. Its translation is CASSSGSVSSYNEQFF.

As DNA, the CDR3 is TGTGCCAGCTCACCCTACCTGGATACAGGGGAAAACACTGAAGCTTTCTTT. Its protein product is CASSPYLDTGENTEAFF. The V call is TRBV18, the J call TRBJ1-1; 7 bases agree with TRBD1. The CDR3 is 17 amino acids. Germline V CDR1 and CDR2: KGHSH, LQKENI. Germline trimming cut 3 bases from V and 2 bases from J; bases unmatched to any gene: 12.

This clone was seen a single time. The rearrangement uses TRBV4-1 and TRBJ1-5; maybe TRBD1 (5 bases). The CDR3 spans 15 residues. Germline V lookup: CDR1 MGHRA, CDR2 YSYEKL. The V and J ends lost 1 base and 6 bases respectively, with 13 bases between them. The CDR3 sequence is CASSQGDGRGQPQHF. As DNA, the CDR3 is TGCGCCAGCAGCCAAGGAGACGGTAGGGGTCAGCCCCAGCATTTT.

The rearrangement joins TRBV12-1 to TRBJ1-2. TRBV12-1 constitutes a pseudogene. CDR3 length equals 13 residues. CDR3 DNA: TGTGCCAGCAGCTTTAAGCTGGCCTATGGCTACACCTTC. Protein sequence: CASSFKLAYGYTF.

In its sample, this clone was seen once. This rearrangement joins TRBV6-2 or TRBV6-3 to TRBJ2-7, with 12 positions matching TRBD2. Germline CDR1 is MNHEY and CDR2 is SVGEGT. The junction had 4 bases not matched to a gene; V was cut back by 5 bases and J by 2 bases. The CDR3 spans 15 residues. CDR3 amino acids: CASSVTSGRTYEQYF. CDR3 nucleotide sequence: TGTGCCAGCAGTGTGACTAGCGGGAGAACCTACGAGCAGTACTTC.

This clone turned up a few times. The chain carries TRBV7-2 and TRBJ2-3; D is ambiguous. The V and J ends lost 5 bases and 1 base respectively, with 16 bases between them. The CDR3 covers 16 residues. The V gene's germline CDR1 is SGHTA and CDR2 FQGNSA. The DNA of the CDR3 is TGTGCCAGCAGCATACCCTCATCCTACCGCACAGATACGCAGTATTTT. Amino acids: CASSIPSSYRTDTQYF.

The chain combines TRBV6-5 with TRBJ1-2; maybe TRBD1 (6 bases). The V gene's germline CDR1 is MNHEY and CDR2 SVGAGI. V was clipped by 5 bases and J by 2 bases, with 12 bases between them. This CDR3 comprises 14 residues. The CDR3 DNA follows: TGTGCCAGCAGTAGGGACACCAGCAACTATGGCTACACCTTC. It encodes CASSRDTSNYGYTF.

CDR3 in amino acids: CASRLCPRPEAFF. CDR3 coding DNA: TGTGCAAGTCGCTTATGTCCCCGGCCTGAAGCTTTCTTT. The gene calls are TRBV12-2 and TRBJ1-1. TRBV12-2 is tagged as a pseudogene. The CDR3 runs to 13 residues.

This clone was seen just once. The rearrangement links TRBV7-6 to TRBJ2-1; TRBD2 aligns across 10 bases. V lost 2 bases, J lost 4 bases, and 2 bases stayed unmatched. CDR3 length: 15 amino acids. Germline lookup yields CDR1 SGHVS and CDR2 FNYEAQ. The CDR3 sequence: CASSLLAGAYNEQFF. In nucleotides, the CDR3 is TGTGCCAGCAGCTTACTAGCGGGGGCTTACAATGAGCAGTTCTTC.

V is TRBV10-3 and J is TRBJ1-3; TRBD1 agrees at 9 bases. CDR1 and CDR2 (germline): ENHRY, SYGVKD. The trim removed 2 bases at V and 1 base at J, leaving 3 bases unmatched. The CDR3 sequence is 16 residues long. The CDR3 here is CAISEPDRGSGNTIYF. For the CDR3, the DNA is TGTGCCATCAGTGAGCCGGACAGGGGATCTGGAAACACCATATATTTT.

In DNA, the CDR3 is TGTGCCAGCATGGCGCCGGGAGCGAGGGGCCCAGGTACGCAGTATTTT. Residues: CASMAPGARGPGTQYF. The chain couples TRBV5-4 to TRBJ2-3, with D tentatively TRBD2 (6 bases). The germline CDR1 and CDR2 sequences are SGHNT and YYREEE (reference sequence). V lost 6 bases and J 8 bases, leaving 25 bases between the germline ends. The CDR3 consists of 16 residues.

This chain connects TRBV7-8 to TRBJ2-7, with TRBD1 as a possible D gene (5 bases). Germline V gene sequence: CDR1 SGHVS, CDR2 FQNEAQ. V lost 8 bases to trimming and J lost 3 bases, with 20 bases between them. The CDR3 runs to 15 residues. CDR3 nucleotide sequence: TGTGCCAGCGTTCCTCTGGGGCCGGAATTCTACGAGCAGTACTTC. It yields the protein CASVPLGPEFYEQYF.

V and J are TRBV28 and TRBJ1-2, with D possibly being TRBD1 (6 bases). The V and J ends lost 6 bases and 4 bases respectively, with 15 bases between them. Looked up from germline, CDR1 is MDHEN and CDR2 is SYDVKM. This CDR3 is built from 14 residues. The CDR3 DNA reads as TGTGCCAGCAGCAGACAGGTCCCTTTCTATGGCTACACCTTC. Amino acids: CASSRQVPFYGYTF.

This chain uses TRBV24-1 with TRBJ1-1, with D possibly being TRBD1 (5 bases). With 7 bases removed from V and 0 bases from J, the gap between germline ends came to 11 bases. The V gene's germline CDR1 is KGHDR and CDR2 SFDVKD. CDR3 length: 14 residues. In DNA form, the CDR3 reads TGTGCCACCAGGGAGGGACCGATGAACACTGAAGCTTTCTTT. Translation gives CATREGPMNTEAFF.

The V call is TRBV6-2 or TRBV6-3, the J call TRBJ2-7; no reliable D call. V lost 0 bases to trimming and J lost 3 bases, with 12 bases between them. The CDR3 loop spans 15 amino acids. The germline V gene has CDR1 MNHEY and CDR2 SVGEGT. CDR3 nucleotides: TGTGCCAGCAGTTACTCGAAATACGGCCGCTACGAGCAGTACTTC. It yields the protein CASSYSKYGRYEQYF.

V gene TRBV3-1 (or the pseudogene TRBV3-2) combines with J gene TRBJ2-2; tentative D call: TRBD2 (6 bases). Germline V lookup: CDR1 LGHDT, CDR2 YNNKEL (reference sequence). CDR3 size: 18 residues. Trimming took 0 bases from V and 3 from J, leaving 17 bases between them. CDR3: CASSQDPGVGCYTGELFF. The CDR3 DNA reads TGTGCCAGCAGCCAAGATCCGGGGGTAGGTTGTTACACCGGGGAGCTGTTTTTT.

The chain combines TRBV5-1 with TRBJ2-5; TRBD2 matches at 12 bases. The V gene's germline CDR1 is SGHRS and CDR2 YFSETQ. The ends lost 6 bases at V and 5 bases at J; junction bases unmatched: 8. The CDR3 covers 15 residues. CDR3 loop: CASTPWTSGIETQYF. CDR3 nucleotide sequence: TGCGCCAGCACCCCTTGGACTAGCGGGATCGAGACCCAGTACTTC.

In nucleotides, the CDR3 is TGTGCCAGCAGCGCTCAGAGGGGACAGGGCGATTATGGCTACACCTTC. It codes for CASSAQRGQGDYGYTF. The chain employs TRBV7-9 and TRBJ1-2, with 9 bases aligning to TRBD1. The CDR3 length is 16 residues. V lost 5 bases to trimming and J lost 5 bases; unmatched junction nucleotides: 12. Germline CDR1 SEHNR, CDR2 FQNEAQ (reference sequence).

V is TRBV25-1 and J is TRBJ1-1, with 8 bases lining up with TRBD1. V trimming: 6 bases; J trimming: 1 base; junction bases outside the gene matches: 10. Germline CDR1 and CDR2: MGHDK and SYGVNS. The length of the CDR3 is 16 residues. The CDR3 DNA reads TGTGCCAGCAGCGGCCAGGGGGCTCTTCCGAACACTGAAGCTTTCTTT. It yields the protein CASSGQGALPNTEAFF.

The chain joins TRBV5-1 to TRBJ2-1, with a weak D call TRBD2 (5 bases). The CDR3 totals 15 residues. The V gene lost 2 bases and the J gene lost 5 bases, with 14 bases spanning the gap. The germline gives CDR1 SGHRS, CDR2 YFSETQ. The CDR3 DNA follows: TGCGCCAGCAGCTTAATCGCGGGTAACAACAATGAGCAGTTCTTC. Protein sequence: CASSLIAGNNNEQFF.

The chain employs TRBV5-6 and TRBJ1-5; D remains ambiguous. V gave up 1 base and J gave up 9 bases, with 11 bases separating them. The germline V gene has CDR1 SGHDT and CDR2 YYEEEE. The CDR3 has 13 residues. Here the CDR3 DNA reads TGTGCCAGCAGCTTGAAGCCCGACGCGCCCCAGCATTTT. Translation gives CASSLKPDAPQHF.

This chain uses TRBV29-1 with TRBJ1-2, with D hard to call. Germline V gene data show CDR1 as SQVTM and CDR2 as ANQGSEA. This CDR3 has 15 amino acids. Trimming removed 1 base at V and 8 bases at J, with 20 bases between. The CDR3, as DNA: TGCAGCGTTGAAGGTGTTGGAGGCAGACGTGGAGGCTACACCTTC. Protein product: CSVEGVGGRRGGYTF.